This T cell receptor beta chain was documented in a study of shared clonotypes between healthy human individuals. Worth noting for this clone: Its target is unknown.

CDR3 length: 15 amino acids. Trimming removed 7 bases at V and 8 bases at J, with 20 bases between. The germline V gene has CDR1 SGHTA and CDR2 FQGNSA. Whole-study findings and limits: What naive subsets generally showed was a larger estimated richness than memory subsets showed.

TCRdb keeps only in-frame clones here, not all; method: immunoSEQ multiplex PCR. The sample records around 2,100,000 clones, about 95% being singletons. Positive CCR7 selection of CD45RO-negative cells yielded the naive CD8 cells, and terminally differentiated effector memory CD45RA+ cells were excluded. The chain uses TRBV7-2 and TRBJ2-2; tentatively, D is TRBD1 or TRBD2 (6 bases each). Sequenced material: naive CD8+ T cells sorted from blood. The sequence was collected from a man aged 18 to 30 in good health. This CDR3 reads CASTLKGGAQGELFF. CDR3 DNA: TGTGCCAGCACCCTTAAGGGGGGCGCACAGGGGGAGCTGTTTTTT.